This TCR beta chain was found in a study of blood T cell repertoires in COVID-19. Study background: Samples taken during acute and convalescent COVID-19 were collected in the United States, Italy and Spain.

Looked up from germline, CDR1 is LNHDA and CDR2 is SQIVND (reference sequence). There are 17 residues in the CDR3. V dropped 2 bases and J dropped 7; count of bases not matched to a gene: 15. Those enrolled, adults aged roughly 18 to 90 years, came from some 23 US areas. Participants had their cohort set by participant-reported clinical history. Data came from immunoSEQ multiplex PCR; TCRdb stores just in-frame clones and leaves some out. The repertoire consists of 200,000 to 300,000 clones, with more than 70% occurring once and the leading ten covering roughly 2.5%. The chain recombines TRBV19 with TRBJ1-1; 8 nucleotides agree with TRBD1. This sequence was found in a woman aged 40 to 50 with acute COVID-19. Sequences were obtained from PBMCs or T cells enriched from blood (not recorded which). The CDR3 sequence is CASSILDQGQGALEAFF. In nucleotides, the CDR3 is TGTGCCAGTAGTATATTAGATCAGGGCCAGGGGGCCCTTGAAGCTTTCTTT.